The 21 T cell receptor beta chains presented below share a single source sample, sequenced in a study of PD-1 blockade in classical Hodgkin lymphoma. The table came from immunoSEQ multiplex PCR; TCRdb's copy has only in-frame clones and leaves some out. The table shows around 20,000 clones, with about 91% occurring only once. Time point noted: newly diagnosed, previously untreated cHL patient sample. Magnetic negative selection was used to purify CD4+ T cells from thawed PBMCs. Sequenced sample: CD4+ T cells from blood. These receptors were collected from a human donor with classical Hodgkin lymphoma.

V usage is TRBV6-5 and J usage is TRBJ2-5; 8 nucleotides align to TRBD1. CDR1 MNHEY and CDR2 SVGAGI come from the germline V gene. With 2 bases clipped from V and 1 base from J, the junction kept 6 bases outside the gene matches. The CDR3 has 16 amino acids. The CDR3 DNA reads TGTGCCAGCAGTTACCGGACAGGGAGTAGCCAAGAGACCCAGTACTTC. It yields the protein CASSYRTGSSQETQYF.

V usage is TRBV7-2 and J usage is TRBJ1-1, with D possibly matching TRBD1 (5 bases). V shed 4 bases and J shed 11 bases, with 23 bases lying between them. The germline gives CDR1 SGHTA, CDR2 FQGNSA. The CDR3 spans 15 residues. CDR3 in DNA: TGTGCCAGCAGCTCCTTTTCCCTTCGTGGGGCTGCGGCTTTCTTT. This codes for CASSSFSLRGAAAFF.

This clone turned up a few times. The chain employs TRBV19 and TRBJ1-1; 11 bases align to TRBD1. Trimming removed 1 base from V and 7 bases from J; junction bases left unmatched: 5. This CDR3 is 15 amino acids long. Germline CDR1 reads LNHDA; CDR2 reads SQIVND (reference sequence). The CDR3 DNA is TGTGCCAGTAGTATAGTGGCGGGACAGGGGGTTGAAGCTTTCTTT. This codes for CASSIVAGQGVEAFF. Filled out from reference TRBV19 and TRBJ1-1, the complete variable domain reads DGGITQSPKYLFRKEGQNVTLSCEQNLNHDAMYWYRQDPGQGLRLIYYSQIVNDFQKGDIAEGYSVSREKKESFPLTVTSAQKNPTAFYLCASSIVAGQGVEAFFGQGTRLTVV.

In nucleotides, the CDR3 is TGTGCCAGCAAACCCACCGGGACACGATACACAGATACGCAGTATTTT. Amino acids: CASKPTGTRYTDTQYF. This chain uses TRBV27 with TRBJ2-3, with TRBD1 as a possible D gene (6 bases). This CDR3 comprises 16 residues. V lost 7 bases to trimming and J lost 2 bases, with 19 bases between them. Germline-derived CDR1 and CDR2 are MNHEY and SMNVEV (reference sequence).

The gene calls are TRBV6-5 and TRBJ2-7; D perhaps matches TRBD2 (5 bases). The V gene lost 6 bases and the J gene lost 6 bases, with 18 bases spanning the gap. This CDR3 is 14 amino acids long. In germline, CDR1 is MNHEY, CDR2 SVGAGI. The CDR3 nucleotides are TGTGCCAGCAGGGCGGGCACGGCGTTGACCGAGCAGTACTTC. Encoded protein: CASRAGTALTEQYF.

The chain is built from TRBV27 and TRBJ2-7; possible D gene TRBD2, 6 bases. V dropped 11 bases and J dropped 7 bases, with 9 bases sitting between them. The CDR3 is made up of 9 amino acids. Germline loops: CDR1 MNHEY, CDR2 SMNVEV (reference sequence). The CDR3 DNA reads as TGTGCCCCCCGGGGGGAGCAGTACTTC. This gives the protein CAPRGEQYF.

The rearrangement joins TRBV18 to TRBJ2-5; 9 bases are shared with TRBD2. Trimming removed 6 bases from V and 5 bases from J; junction bases left unmatched: 7. The CDR3 is made up of 14 amino acids. Germline loops: CDR1 KGHSH, CDR2 LQKENI. The CDR3 DNA is TGTGCCAGCTCTGGTAGCGGGAGCGGTGAGACCCAGTACTTC. As protein: CASSGSGSGETQYF.

The rearrangement links TRBV19 to TRBJ2-1, with D possibly being TRBD2 (7 bases). Deletions cut 10 bases from V and 9 bases from J, with 25 bases between. The CDR3 is 15 residues long. Germline V gene lookup returns CDR1 LNHDA and CDR2 SQIVND (reference sequence). The CDR3 here is CATQREGGRTGEQFF. The CDR3, as DNA: TGTGCCACCCAAAGGGAGGGGGGGAGGACTGGTGAGCAGTTCTTC.

The chain links TRBV5-4 to TRBJ1-6; TRBD1 agrees at 7 bases. This CDR3 is 16 amino acids long. Germline V CDR1 and CDR2: SGHNT, YYREEE (reference sequence). Trimming removed 3 bases from V and 6 bases from J; junction bases left unmatched: 9. The CDR3 is CASSSRGGARNSPLHF. DNA for the CDR3: TGTGCCAGCAGCTCAAGAGGGGGCGCGCGTAATTCACCCCTCCACTTT.

The genes are TRBV9 and TRBJ1-2; D possibly corresponds to TRBD1 (5 bases). The germline V gene encodes CDR1 SGDLS and CDR2 YYNGEE. The germline V and J ends were trimmed by 7 bases and 7 bases, with 17 bases remaining between them. The CDR3 has 13 amino acids. DNA of the CDR3: TGTGCCAGCGCCCGGGACGTGGGGAGTGGCTACACCTTC. This sequence encodes CASARDVGSGYTF. Combining the CDR3 with reference TRBV9 and TRBJ1-2 gives the whole variable domain DSGVTQTPKHLITATGQRVTLRCSPRSGDLSVYWYQQSLDQGLQFLIQYYNGEERAKGNILERFSAQQFPDLHSELNLSSLELGDSALYFCASARDVGSGYTFGSGTRLTVV.

This rearrangement joins TRBV15 to TRBJ1-5, with unresolved D. The germline V gene encodes CDR1 LNHNV and CDR2 YYDKDF (reference sequence). The CDR3 sequence is 14 residues long. V lost 0 bases to trimming and J lost 4 bases, with 7 bases between them. CDR3 in DNA: TGTGCCACCAGCAGAGATCGAGGGAATCAGCCCCAGCATTTT. Translation: CATSRDRGNQPQHF.

V is TRBV19 and J is TRBJ2-3; 7 bases map to TRBD1. CDR1 is LNHDA, CDR2 SQIVND, per germline (reference sequence). V was pared by 4 bases and J by 3 bases, with 7 bases of the junction left unmatched. The CDR3 sequence is 15 residues long. The CDR3 region is CASSRGRGSTDTQYF. In DNA form, the CDR3 reads TGTGCCAGTAGTAGGGGCAGGGGGAGTACAGATACGCAGTATTTT.

The genes are TRBV10-3 and TRBJ1-2; D perhaps matches TRBD1 (6 bases). The CDR3 covers 13 residues. The germline V gene encodes CDR1 ENHRY and CDR2 SYGVKD. V lost 3 bases to trimming and J lost 8 bases, with 13 bases between them. CDR3 residues: CAISDEQGPGYTF. DNA for the CDR3: TGTGCCATCAGTGACGAACAGGGTCCCGGCTACACCTTC.

The J gene is TRBJ1-2, the V gene TRBV5-6; 11 bases line up with TRBD1. This CDR3 has 13 residues. Germline CDR1 SGHDT, CDR2 YYEEEE. The V and J ends lost 4 bases and 8 bases, in that order; junction bases with no gene match: 4. The CDR3 DNA follows: TGTGCCAGCAGCAAGGACAGGGGGCGAGGCTACACCTTC. It specifies CASSKDRGRGYTF.

This CDR3 is CASRLLGGDTQYF. The CDR3 nucleotides read TGTGCCAGCAGACTTTTGGGGGGAGATACGCAGTATTTT. The chain uses TRBV27 and TRBJ2-3, with D maybe TRBD2 (6 bases). This CDR3 is built from 13 residues. CDR1 and CDR2 (germline): MNHEY, SMNVEV (reference sequence). V was clipped by 6 bases and J by 5 bases, with 12 bases between them.

This CDR3 reads CASSRGSNEKLFF. The CDR3 DNA reads as TGTGCCAGCAGCCGGGGCTCTAATGAAAAACTGTTTTTT. The chain links TRBV7-9 to TRBJ1-4, with D possibly TRBD1 on 5 matching bases. Germline V CDR1 and CDR2: SEHNR, FQNEAQ (reference sequence). V shed 5 bases and J shed 3 bases, with 7 bases lying between them. This CDR3 is 13 amino acids long.

The V call is TRBV7-2, the J call TRBJ2-7; D remains ambiguous. The germline V gene has CDR1 SGHTA and CDR2 FQGNSA. Trimming took off 0 bases at V and 2 bases at J, with 11 bases between the two ends. The CDR3 is made up of 15 amino acids. The CDR3: CASSLARTETYEQYF. The CDR3 bases are TGTGCCAGCAGCTTAGCGCGGACGGAGACCTACGAGCAGTACTTC.

The chain is built from TRBV5-1 and TRBJ2-7, with 12 bases aligning to TRBD2. The CDR3 has 15 amino acids. With V trimmed by 5 bases and J by 2 bases, 5 bases remained unmatched. The germline CDR1 and CDR2 sequences are SGHRS and YFSETQ. The CDR3 loop is CASSLLAGGPYEQYF. The CDR3 DNA follows: TGCGCCAGCAGTCTACTAGCGGGAGGCCCCTACGAGCAGTACTTC. The variable domain in full, completed from reference TRBV5-1 and TRBJ2-7, reads KAGVTQTPRYLIKTRGQQVTLSCSPISGHRSVSWYQQTPGQGLQFLFEYFSETQRNKGNFPGRFSGRQFSNSRSEMNVSTLELGDSALYLCASSLLAGGPYEQYFGPGTRLTVT.

The chain has TRBV1 and TRBJ2-3; the table calls TRBD2, which could not be checked here. TRBV1 is a documented pseudogene. The length of the CDR3 is 17 residues. DNA for the CDR3: TGCACCAGCAGCCAACCCCCCCGGACTAGCGGCACAGATACGCAGTATTTT. Its protein is CTSSQPPRTSGTDTQYF.

The V and J genes are TRBV5-1 and TRBJ1-1, with 8 bases that match TRBD1. CDR1 and CDR2 (germline): SGHRS, YFSETQ. The V segment lost 0 bases and the J segment 7 bases; nucleotides outside the gene matches: 2. The CDR3 has 13 residues. The CDR3 bases are TGCGCCAGCAGCTTGGACAGGGGGATTGAAGCTTTCTTT. It codes for CASSLDRGIEAFF.

The chain has TRBV6-6 and TRBJ2-2; D is unclear. Trimming stripped 0 bases from V and 8 bases from J, with 10 bases between. In germline, CDR1 is MNHNY, CDR2 SVGAGI (reference sequence). CDR3 length equals 14 residues. The CDR3, as DNA: TGTGCCAGCAGTTACTCGCCGGGTCCAGGGGAGCTGTTTTTT. Protein product: CASSYSPGPGELFF.